This T cell receptor beta chain was identified in a study of blood T cell repertoires in COVID-19. TCRdb keeps only in-frame clones here, not all; method: immunoSEQ multiplex PCR. The profile covers 200,000 to 300,000 clones, with 83% appearing a single time and 5.5% taken by the ten largest. Per the germline V gene, CDR1 is LNHDA and CDR2 is SQIVND (reference sequence). J gave up 7 bases and V 1 base, and 7 bases lay outside the gene matches. The CDR3 covers 16 residues. The chain is built from TRBV19 and TRBJ2-1; TRBD2 aligns across 10 bases. Sequences were obtained from peripheral blood. This receptor was taken from a human donor in a cohort sampled during active COVID-19. The CDR3 region is CASSIVPLAGENEQFF. The CDR3 coding sequence is TGTGCCAGTAGTATAGTACCCCTAGCGGGAGAAAATGAGCAGTTCTTC.